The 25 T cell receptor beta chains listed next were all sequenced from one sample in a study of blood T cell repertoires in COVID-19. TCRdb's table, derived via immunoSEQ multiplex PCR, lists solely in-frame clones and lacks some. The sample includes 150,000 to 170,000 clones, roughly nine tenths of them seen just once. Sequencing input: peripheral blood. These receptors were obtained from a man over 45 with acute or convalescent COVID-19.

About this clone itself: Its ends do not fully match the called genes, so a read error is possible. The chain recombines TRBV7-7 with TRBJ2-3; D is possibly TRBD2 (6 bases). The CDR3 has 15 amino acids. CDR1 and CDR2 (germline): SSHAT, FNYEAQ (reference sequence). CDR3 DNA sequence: TGTGCTAGCAGCTTAGTGGGGGGTCCCACAGATACGCAGTATTTT. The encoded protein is CASSLVGGPTDTQYF.

This CDR3 is CASSRMTGGNSSPLHF. For the CDR3, the DNA is TGTGCCAGCAGCCGCATGACAGGGGGCAATAGTTCACCCCTCCACTTT. The V and J genes are TRBV3-1 (or the pseudogene TRBV3-2) and TRBJ1-6; 10 nucleotides agree with TRBD1. After removal of 4 bases from V and 9 bases from J, the junction contained 9 bases not matched to a gene. The CDR3 totals 16 residues. Germline CDR1 is LGHDT and CDR2 is YNNKEL (reference sequence).

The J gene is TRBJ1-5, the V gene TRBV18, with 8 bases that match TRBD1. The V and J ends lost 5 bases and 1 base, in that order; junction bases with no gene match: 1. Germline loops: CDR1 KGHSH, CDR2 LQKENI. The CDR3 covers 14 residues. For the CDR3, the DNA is TGTGCCAGCTCAGGACAGGGAAGCAATCAGCCCCAGCATTTT. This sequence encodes CASSGQGSNQPQHF.

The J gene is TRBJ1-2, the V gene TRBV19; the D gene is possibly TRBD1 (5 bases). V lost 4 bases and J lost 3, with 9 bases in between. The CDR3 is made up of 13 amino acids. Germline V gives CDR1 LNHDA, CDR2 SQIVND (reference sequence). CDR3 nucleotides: TGTGCCAGTAGTAAAACAGGCGACTATGGCTACACCTTC. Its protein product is CASSKTGDYGYTF.

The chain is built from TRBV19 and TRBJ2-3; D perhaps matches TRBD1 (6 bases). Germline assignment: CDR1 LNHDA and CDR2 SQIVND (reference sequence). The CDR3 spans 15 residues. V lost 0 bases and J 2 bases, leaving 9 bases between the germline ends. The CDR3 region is CASSIDRQVTDTQYF. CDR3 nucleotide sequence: TGTGCCAGTAGTATAGACAGACAGGTCACAGATACGCAGTATTTT. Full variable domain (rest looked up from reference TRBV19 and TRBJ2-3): DGGITQSPKYLFRKEGQNVTLSCEQNLNHDAMYWYRQDPGQGLRLIYYSQIVNDFQKGDIAEGYSVSREKKESFPLTVTSAQKNPTAFYLCASSIDRQVTDTQYFGPGTRLTVL.

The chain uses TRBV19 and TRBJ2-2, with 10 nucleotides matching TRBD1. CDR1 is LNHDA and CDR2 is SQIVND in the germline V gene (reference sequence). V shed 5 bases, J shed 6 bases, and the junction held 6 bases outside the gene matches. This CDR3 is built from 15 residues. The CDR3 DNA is TGTGCCAGTAGTGGAGGACAGGGGGTGGCCGGGGAGCTGTTTTTT. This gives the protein CASSGGQGVAGELFF.

The CDR3 loop reads CASKGRLAGENEQFF. For the CDR3, the DNA is TGTGCCAGCAAGGGGAGACTAGCGGGTGAAAATGAGCAGTTCTTC. The chain recombines TRBV27 with TRBJ2-1; 10 nucleotides align to TRBD2. Germline loops: CDR1 MNHEY, CDR2 SMNVEV (reference sequence). After removal of 7 bases from V and 7 bases from J, the junction contained 10 bases not matched to a gene. CDR3 length: 15 amino acids.

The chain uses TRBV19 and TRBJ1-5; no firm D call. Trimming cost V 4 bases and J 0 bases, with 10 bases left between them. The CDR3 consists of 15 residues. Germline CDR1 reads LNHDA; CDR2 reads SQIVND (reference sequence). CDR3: CASSTYRNSNQPQHF. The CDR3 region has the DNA TGTGCCAGTAGTACATACAGAAATAGCAATCAGCCCCAGCATTTT.

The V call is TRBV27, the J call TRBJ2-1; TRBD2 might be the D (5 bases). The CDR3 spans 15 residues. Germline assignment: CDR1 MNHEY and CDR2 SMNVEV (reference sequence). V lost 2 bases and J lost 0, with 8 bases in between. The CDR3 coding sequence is TGTGCCAGCAGTTTAAGTACTAGCTCCTACAATGAGCAGTTCTTC. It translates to CASSLSTSSYNEQFF.

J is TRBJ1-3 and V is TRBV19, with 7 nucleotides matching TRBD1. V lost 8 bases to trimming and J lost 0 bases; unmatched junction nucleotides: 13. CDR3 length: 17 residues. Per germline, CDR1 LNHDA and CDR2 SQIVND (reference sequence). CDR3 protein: CASSQSAGDSSGNTIYF. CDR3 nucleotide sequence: TGTGCCAGTTCACAGAGCGCTGGGGACAGCTCTGGAAACACCATATATTTT.

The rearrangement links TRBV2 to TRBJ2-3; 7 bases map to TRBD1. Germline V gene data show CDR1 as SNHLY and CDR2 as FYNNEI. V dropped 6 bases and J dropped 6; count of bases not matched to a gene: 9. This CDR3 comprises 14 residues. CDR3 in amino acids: CASSERGLDDTQYF. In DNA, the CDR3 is TGTGCCAGCAGCGAGAGGGGGCTGGACGATACGCAGTATTTT.

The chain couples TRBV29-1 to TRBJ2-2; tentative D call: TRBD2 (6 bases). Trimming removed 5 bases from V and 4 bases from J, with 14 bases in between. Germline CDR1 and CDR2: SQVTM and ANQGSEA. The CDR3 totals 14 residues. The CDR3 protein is CSVLQAGRTGELFF. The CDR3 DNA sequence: TGCAGCGTTCTCCAGGCGGGGCGCACCGGGGAGCTGTTTTTT.

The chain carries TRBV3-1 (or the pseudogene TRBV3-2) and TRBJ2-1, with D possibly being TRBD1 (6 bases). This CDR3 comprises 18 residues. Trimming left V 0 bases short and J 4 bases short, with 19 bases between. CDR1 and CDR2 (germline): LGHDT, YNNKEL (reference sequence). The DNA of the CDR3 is TGTGCCAGCAGCCAAGATTACGGGTCAGGGACAACTTACAATGAGCAGTTCTTC. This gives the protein CASSQDYGSGTTYNEQFF.

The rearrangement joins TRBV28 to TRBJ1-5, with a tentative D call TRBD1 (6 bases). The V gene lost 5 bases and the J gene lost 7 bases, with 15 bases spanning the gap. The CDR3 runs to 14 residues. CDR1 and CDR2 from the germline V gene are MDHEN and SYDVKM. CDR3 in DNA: TGTGCCAGCAGTCTTTACAGGGAAGACCAGCCCCAGCATTTT. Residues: CASSLYREDQPQHF.

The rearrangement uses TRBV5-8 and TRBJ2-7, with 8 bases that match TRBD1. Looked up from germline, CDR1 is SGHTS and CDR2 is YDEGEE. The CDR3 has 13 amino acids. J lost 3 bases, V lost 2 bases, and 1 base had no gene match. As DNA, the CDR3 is TGTGCCAGCAGCTTACAGGGGGGCTACGAGCAGTACTTC. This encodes CASSLQGGYEQYF.

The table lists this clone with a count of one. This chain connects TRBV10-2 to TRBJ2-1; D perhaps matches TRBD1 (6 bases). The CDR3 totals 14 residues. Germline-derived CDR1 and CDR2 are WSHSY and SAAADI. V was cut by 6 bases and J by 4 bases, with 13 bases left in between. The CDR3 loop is CASRGRGGYNEQFF. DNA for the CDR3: TGCGCCAGCAGGGGCAGGGGCGGGTACAATGAGCAGTTCTTC.

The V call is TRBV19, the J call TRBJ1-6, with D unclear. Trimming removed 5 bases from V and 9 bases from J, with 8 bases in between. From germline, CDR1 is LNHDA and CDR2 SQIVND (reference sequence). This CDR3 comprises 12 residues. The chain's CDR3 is CASSPPRSPLHF. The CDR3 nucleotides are TGTGCCAGTAGTCCTCCGCGTTCACCCCTCCACTTT.

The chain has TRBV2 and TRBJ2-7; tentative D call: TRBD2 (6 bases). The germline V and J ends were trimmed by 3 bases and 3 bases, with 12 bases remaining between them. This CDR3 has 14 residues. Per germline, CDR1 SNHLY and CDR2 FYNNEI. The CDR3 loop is CASSEQGGVYEQYF. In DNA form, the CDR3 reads TGTGCCAGCAGTGAGCAAGGAGGGGTCTACGAGCAGTACTTC.

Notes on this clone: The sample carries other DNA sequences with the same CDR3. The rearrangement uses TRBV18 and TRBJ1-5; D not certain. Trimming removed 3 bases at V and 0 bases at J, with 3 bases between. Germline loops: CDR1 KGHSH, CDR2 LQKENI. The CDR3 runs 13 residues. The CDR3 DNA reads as TGTGCCAGCTCACCTAATAGCAATCAGCCCCAGCATTTT. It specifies CASSPNSNQPQHF.

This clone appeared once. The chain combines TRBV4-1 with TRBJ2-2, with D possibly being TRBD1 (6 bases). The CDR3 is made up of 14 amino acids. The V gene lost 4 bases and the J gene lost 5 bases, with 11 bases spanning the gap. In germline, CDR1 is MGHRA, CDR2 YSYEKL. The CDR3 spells CASSLRQETGELFF. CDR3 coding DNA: TGCGCCAGCAGCCTTCGACAGGAGACCGGGGAGCTGTTTTTT.

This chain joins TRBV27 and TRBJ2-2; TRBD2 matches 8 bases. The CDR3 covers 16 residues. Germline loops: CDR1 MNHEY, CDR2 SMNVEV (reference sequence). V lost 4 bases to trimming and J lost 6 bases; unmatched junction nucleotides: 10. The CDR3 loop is CASSWAGGSHPGELFF. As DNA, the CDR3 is TGTGCCAGCAGTTGGGCGGGAGGCTCGCATCCCGGGGAGCTGTTTTTT.

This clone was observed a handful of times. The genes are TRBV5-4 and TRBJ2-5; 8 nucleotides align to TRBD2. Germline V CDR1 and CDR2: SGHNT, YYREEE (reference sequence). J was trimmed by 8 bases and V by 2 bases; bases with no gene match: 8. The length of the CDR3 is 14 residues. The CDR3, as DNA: TGTGCCAGCAGCTTAGCGGGGGTAATGGAAACCCAGTACTTC. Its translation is CASSLAGVMETQYF.

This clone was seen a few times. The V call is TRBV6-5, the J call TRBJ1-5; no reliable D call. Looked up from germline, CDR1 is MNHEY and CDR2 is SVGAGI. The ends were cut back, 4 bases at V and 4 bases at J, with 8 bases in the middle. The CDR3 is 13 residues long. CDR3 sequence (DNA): TGTGCCAGCAGTTCTAGGCGGAATCAGCCCCAGCATTTT. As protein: CASSSRRNQPQHF.

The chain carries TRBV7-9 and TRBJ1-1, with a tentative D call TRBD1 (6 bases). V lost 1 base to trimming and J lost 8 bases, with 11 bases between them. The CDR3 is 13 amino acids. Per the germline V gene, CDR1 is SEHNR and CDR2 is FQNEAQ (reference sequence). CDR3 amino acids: CASSLVTGREAFF. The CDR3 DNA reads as TGTGCCAGCAGCTTAGTTACAGGGCGGGAAGCTTTCTTT. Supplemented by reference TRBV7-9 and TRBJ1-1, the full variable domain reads DTGVSQNPRHKITKRGQNVTFRCDPISEHNRLYWYRQTLGQGPEFLTYFQNEAQLEKSRLLSDRFSAERPKGSFSTLEIQRTEQGDSAMYLCASSLVTGREAFFGQGTRLTVV.

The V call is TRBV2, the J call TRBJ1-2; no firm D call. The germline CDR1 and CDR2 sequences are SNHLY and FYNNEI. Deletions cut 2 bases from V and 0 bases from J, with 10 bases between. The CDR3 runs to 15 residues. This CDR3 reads CASSELAVANYGYTF. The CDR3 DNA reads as TGTGCCAGCAGTGAACTGGCGGTCGCTAACTATGGCTACACCTTC. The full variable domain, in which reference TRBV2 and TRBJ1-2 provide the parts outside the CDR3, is EPEVTQTPSHQVTQMGQEVILRCVPISNHLYFYWYRQILGQKVEFLVSFYNNEISEKSEIFDDQFSVERPDGSNFTLKIRSTKLEDSAMYFCASSELAVANYGYTFGSGTRLTVV.